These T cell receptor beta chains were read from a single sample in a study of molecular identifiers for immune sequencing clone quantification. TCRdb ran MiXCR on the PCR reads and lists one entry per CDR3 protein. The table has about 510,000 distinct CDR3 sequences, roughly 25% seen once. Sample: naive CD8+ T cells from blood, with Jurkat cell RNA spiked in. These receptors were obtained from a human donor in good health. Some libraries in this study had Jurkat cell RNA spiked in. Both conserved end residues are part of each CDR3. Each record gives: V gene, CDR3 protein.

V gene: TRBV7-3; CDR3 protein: CASRLPGTSGRSYEQYF
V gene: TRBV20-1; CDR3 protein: CSVYPLRADILTGELFF
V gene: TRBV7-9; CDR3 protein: CASSLRLGSTDTQYF
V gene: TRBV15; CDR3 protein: CATSSRLAGGLDYEQYF
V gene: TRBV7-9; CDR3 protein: CASSLAGQFQRTQYF
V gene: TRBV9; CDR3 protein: CASSPRWMAADTQYF
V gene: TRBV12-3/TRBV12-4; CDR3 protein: CASRRAGGGSGANVLTF
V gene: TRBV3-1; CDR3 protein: CASSAQPGLADTDMQYF
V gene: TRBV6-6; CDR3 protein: CASSYSTQDEQYF
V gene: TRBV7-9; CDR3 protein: CASSSILARTGQETQYF
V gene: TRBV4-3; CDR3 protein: CASSQERLAGGPSYEQYF
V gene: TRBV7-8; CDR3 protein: CASSPDSWAIGETQYF